The present entry profiles one T cell receptor (beta chain) with its context. The data stem from a study of blood T cell repertoires in COVID-19. Study background: Whether acute or convalescent, the COVID-19 samples came from the United States, Italy and Spain.

Original handling: Estimates of nucleated cell counts were drawn from the amplification of reference gene primers. TCRdb's table, derived via immunoSEQ multiplex PCR, lists solely in-frame clones and lacks some. The V and J calls and clone size are taken from that table; D and trimming were inferred from the DNA. The sample lists about 480,000 clones, approximately 90% occurring once. The clonotype was recovered from a woman aged 40 to 49 who had recovered from COVID-19. Sequenced: PBMCs or T cells enriched from blood (not recorded which).

The DNA for the CDR3 is TGCGCCAGCAGCCAATTTCGGGGGGGAGGAAACACCATATATTTT. It is translated as CASSQFRGGGNTIYF. The V call is TRBV4-1, the J call TRBJ1-3; D might be TRBD1 (5 bases). V lost 2 bases, J lost 4 bases, and 12 bases lay in between. There are 15 residues in the CDR3. Germline CDR1 and CDR2: MGHRA and YSYEKL.